One sample yielded the 18 T cell receptor beta chains listed below, sequenced in a study of blood T cell repertoires in COVID-19. Some clones are missing from TCRdb's copy, which holds only in-frame ones; the method was immunoSEQ multiplex PCR. The sample records under 200,000 clones, approximately 83% being singletons. Sequencing was carried out using peripheral blood. These receptors were obtained from a woman aged 80 or over with active or convalescent COVID-19.

This chain links TRBV2 with TRBJ1-4, with 7 bases aligning to TRBD1. The CDR3 has 13 residues. The germline CDR1 and CDR2 sequences are SNHLY and FYNNEI. Losses at the gene ends were 7 bases for V and 8 bases for J; bases not matched to a gene: 7. The CDR3 DNA is TGTGCCAGCAACCGGGACAGTCGCGAAAAACTGTTTTTT. It specifies CASNRDSREKLFF.

The rearrangement uses TRBV4-3 and TRBJ2-1; the D is unclear. CDR1 and CDR2 from the germline V gene are LGHNA and YSLEER. Trimming took 4 bases from V and 7 from J, leaving 5 bases between them. The CDR3 is made up of 11 amino acids. The CDR3 nucleotides are TGCGCCAGCAGCCTTTATAATGAGCAGTTCTTC. Its translation is CASSLYNEQFF.

With respect to this clone: Other DNA variants within this sample encode the same CDR3. The chain links TRBV6-5 to TRBJ1-1, with D possibly TRBD1 on 6 matching bases. CDR1 is MNHEY, CDR2 SVGAGI, per germline. There are 15 residues in the CDR3. The V end lost 0 bases, the J end lost 1 base, and 9 bases lay between the germline ends. The chain's CDR3 is CASSYSGRGNTEAFF. In DNA form, the CDR3 reads TGTGCCAGCAGTTACTCGGGCAGGGGGAACACTGAAGCTTTCTTT.

This rearrangement joins TRBV4-3 to TRBJ2-2; D is undetermined. Per the germline V gene, CDR1 is LGHNA and CDR2 is YSLEER. V was trimmed by 0 bases and J by 4 bases, leaving 9 bases between them. The CDR3 spans 15 residues. CDR3 nucleotides: TGCGCCAGCAGCCAAGATTTCCCAGGCACCGGGGAGCTGTTTTTT. Its translation is CASSQDFPGTGELFF.

The chain couples TRBV10-3 to TRBJ2-1; 9 nucleotides agree with TRBD2. CDR1 ENHRY and CDR2 SYGVKD come from the germline V gene. The CDR3 is made up of 16 amino acids. V was clipped by 2 bases and J by 6 bases; unmatched bases: 8. DNA for the CDR3: TGTGCCATCAGTGAGCCATGGACTAGCGTCGGCAATGAGCAGTTCTTC. It specifies CAISEPWTSVGNEQFF.

V and J are TRBV9 and TRBJ1-2; TRBD1 is a possible D gene (5 bases). CDR1 and CDR2 (germline): SGDLS, YYNGEE. Trimming shortened V by 3 bases and J by 0 bases, and 21 bases separated the two germline ends. The CDR3 is made up of 18 amino acids. The CDR3: CASSDGLGAEKSNYGYTF. In DNA, the CDR3 is TGTGCCAGCAGCGACGGCCTAGGGGCTGAGAAGTCTAACTATGGCTACACCTTC.

This clone appeared once. The chain links TRBV6-5 to TRBJ1-1; TRBD1 might be the D (5 bases). V was clipped by 7 bases and J by 3 bases, with 12 bases between them. Looked up from germline, CDR1 is MNHEY and CDR2 is SVGAGI. The CDR3 is 13 residues long. The CDR3 here is CASIASGYTEAFF. As DNA, the CDR3 is TGTGCCAGCATCGCCTCAGGGTACACTGAAGCTTTCTTT.

The V call is TRBV18, the J call TRBJ1-2; D might be TRBD1 (6 bases). CDR1 and CDR2 (germline): KGHSH, LQKENI. The CDR3 contains 14 residues. V was cut by 5 bases and J by 2 bases, with 12 bases left in between. The CDR3 DNA reads TGTGCCAGCTCAAAAGGGCAGGGGAACTATGGCTACACCTTC. The encoded protein is CASSKGQGNYGYTF.

This sequence joins TRBV27 and TRBJ2-7; weak D call: TRBD1 (6 bases). CDR3 length: 15 residues. Germline V gives CDR1 MNHEY, CDR2 SMNVEV (reference sequence). Trimming removed 6 bases from V and 0 bases from J, with 15 bases in between. The CDR3 bases are TGTGCCAGCAGGAATGACAGGAGGAACTCCTACGAGCAGTACTTC. This codes for CASRNDRRNSYEQYF.

The V gene is TRBV10-3, the J gene TRBJ1-1; D gene ambiguous. V was trimmed by 4 bases and J by 4 bases, leaving 7 bases between them. The CDR3 is 12 residues long. Per the germline V gene, CDR1 is ENHRY and CDR2 is SYGVKD. As DNA, the CDR3 is TGTGCCATCAGTGGGGGAGGCACTGAAGCTTTCTTT. This encodes CAISGGGTEAFF.

The genes are TRBV27 and TRBJ2-1; tentatively, D is TRBD2 (6 bases). The CDR3 covers 15 residues. The germline V gene has CDR1 MNHEY and CDR2 SMNVEV (reference sequence). The V end was cut by 4 bases, the J end by 4 bases, with 14 bases between. This chain's CDR3 is CASSSTAGGYNEQFF. Here the CDR3 DNA reads TGTGCCAGCAGTTCCACGGCTGGGGGGTACAATGAGCAGTTCTTC.

The chain links TRBV5-1 to TRBJ2-7, with D hard to call. The germline V gene encodes CDR1 SGHRS and CDR2 YFSETQ. CDR3 length: 12 residues. Trimming took off 0 bases at V and 5 bases at J, with 6 bases between the two ends. Here the CDR3 reads CASSLGSDEQYF. CDR3 nucleotide sequence: TGCGCCAGCAGCTTGGGATCGGACGAGCAGTACTTC.

The chain employs TRBV6-1 and TRBJ1-6; no definite D call. The V and J ends lost 2 bases and 9 bases respectively, with 8 bases between them. The length of the CDR3 is 13 residues. Germline CDR1 reads MNHNS; CDR2 reads SASEGT. The CDR3 DNA reads as TGTGCCAGCAGTGAATCTGGAGGTTCACCCCTCCACTTT. Translation gives CASSESGGSPLHF.

This clone has only a few counts. The rearrangement links TRBV29-1 to TRBJ2-5; weak D call: TRBD2 (5 bases). Trimming took off 4 bases at V and 4 bases at J, with 13 bases between the two ends. The CDR3 loop spans 13 amino acids. The germline CDR1 and CDR2 sequences are SQVTM and ANQGSEA. The CDR3 loop is CSVAGFGGETQYF. CDR3 in DNA: TGCAGCGTTGCGGGATTTGGTGGAGAGACCCAGTACTTC.

The chain combines TRBV20-1 with TRBJ2-6, with a weak D call TRBD2 (5 bases). The CDR3 covers 15 residues. V was trimmed by 3 bases and J by 0 bases, leaving 9 bases between them. Looked up from germline, CDR1 is DFQATT and CDR2 is SNEGSKA (reference sequence). The CDR3 DNA reads as TGCAGTGCTAGTTCCGGGGACTCTGGGGCCAACGTCCTGACTTTC. Protein: CSASSGDSGANVLTF.

CDR3 sequence (DNA): TGTGCCAGCAGTGCCATCCCTAGCGCGCTGAAAGAGACCCAGTACTTC. It is translated as CASSAIPSALKETQYF. The V call is TRBV6-2 or TRBV6-3, the J call TRBJ2-5; D perhaps matches TRBD2 (6 bases). The CDR3 runs 16 residues. Germline lookup yields CDR1 MNHEY and CDR2 SVGEGT. V gave up 5 bases and J gave up 3 bases, with 19 bases separating them.

The rearrangement uses TRBV19 and TRBJ2-2, with D possibly being TRBD1 (6 bases). V was trimmed by 6 bases and J by 6 bases, leaving 8 bases between them. The CDR3 has 12 amino acids. Germline assignment: CDR1 LNHDA and CDR2 SQIVND (reference sequence). CDR3 protein: CASSPGAGELFF. The CDR3 region has the DNA TGTGCCAGTAGCCCAGGGGCCGGGGAGCTGTTTTTT. The complete variable domain, with remaining parts taken from reference TRBV19 and TRBJ2-2, reads DGGITQSPKYLFRKEGQNVTLSCEQNLNHDAMYWYRQDPGQGLRLIYYSQIVNDFQKGDIAEGYSVSREKKESFPLTVTSAQKNPTAFYLCASSPGAGELFFGEGSRLTVL.

A remark on this clone: Possible read error: a much larger clone is one base away. The sample holds other DNA sequences that translate to the same CDR3. The chain combines TRBV5-6 with TRBJ1-2; the D gene is possibly TRBD1 (6 bases). The CDR3 has 14 residues. With 1 base removed from V and 2 bases from J, the gap between germline ends came to 9 bases. Germline CDR1 is SGHDT and CDR2 is YYEEEE. The CDR3 spells CASSLTGPNYGYTF. The CDR3, as DNA: TGTGCCAGCAGCTTGACAGGGCCAAACTATGGCTACACCTTC. The full variable domain, in which reference TRBV5-6 and TRBJ1-2 provide the parts outside the CDR3, is DAGVTQSPTHLIKTRGQQVTLRCSPKSGHDTVSWYQQALGQGPQFIFQYYEEEERQRGNFPDRFSGHQFPNYSSELNVNALLLGDSALYLCASSLTGPNYGYTFGSGTRLTVV.